This T cell receptor beta chain was found in a study of T cell responses to AZD1222 COVID-19 vaccine. The method was immunoSEQ multiplex PCR; TCRdb's version includes in-frame clones alone and lacks a portion of them. Among 120,000 to 150,000 clones listed, roughly 90% were seen once. Findings and caveats of the study: Targets within unmutated variant regions were reportedly found for nearly half of spike-specific TCRs. Baseline antibody screening turned up just a handful of seropositive AZD1222 recipients. Spike-specific TCR breadth and depth were elevated following two AZD1222 doses.

Second-dose timings of about 4 or about 12 weeks were pooled. Of note for this clone: Its antigen is as yet unknown.

The germline V gene encodes CDR1 DFQATT and CDR2 SNEGSKA (reference sequence). The V and J ends lost 3 bases and 0 bases respectively, with 11 bases between them. This CDR3 comprises 14 residues. The sequence came from an adult who received the AZD1222 COVID-19 vaccine. The sequencing here drew on peripheral blood, taken 28 days after the second AZD1222 dose. V usage is TRBV20-1 and J usage is TRBJ1-2; a weak D match, TRBD1 (6 bases). The CDR3 sequence: CSASGDMANYGYTF. The CDR3 nucleotides are TGCAGTGCTAGTGGGGACATGGCTAACTATGGCTACACCTTC.